This is a list of T cell receptor beta chains from one sample in a study of blood T cell repertoires in COVID-19. Data came from immunoSEQ multiplex PCR; TCRdb stores just in-frame clones and leaves some out. The repertoire holds about 45,000 clones, with around 90% as singletons. Sequenced material: peripheral blood. The receptors derive from a man aged 50-59 years with COVID-19, enrolled during active disease. The CDR3 runs from the conserved cysteine through the conserved F or W. D genes are given only for firm matches.

D gene: -
J gene: TRBJ2-7
V gene: TRBV19
CDR3 protein: CATSGGFSYEQYF

D gene: -
J gene: TRBJ1-2
V gene: TRBV6-5
CDR3 protein: CASSKQDLYGYTF

D gene: -
J gene: TRBJ1-1
V gene: TRBV7-9
CDR3 protein: CASTRSGNTEAFF

D gene: -
J gene: TRBJ2-1
V gene: TRBV12-3/TRBV12-4
CDR3 protein: CAAGWAYNEQFF

D gene: TRBD1
J gene: TRBJ2-5
V gene: TRBV3-1/TRBV3-2
CDR3 protein: CASAVGTGWEETQYF

D gene: TRBD1
J gene: TRBJ2-3
V gene: TRBV19
CDR3 protein: CASSGPRQGADTQYF

D gene: -
J gene: TRBJ1-2
V gene: TRBV19
CDR3 protein: CASGDYGYTF

D gene: -
J gene: TRBJ1-1
V gene: TRBV7-2
CDR3 protein: CASSTAGLHTEAFF

D gene: TRBD2
J gene: TRBJ2-2
V gene: TRBV19
CDR3 protein: CASSIGLAGTGELFF

D gene: -
J gene: TRBJ1-4
V gene: TRBV7-6
CDR3 protein: CASSPGGGVGTNEKLFF

D gene: TRBD2
J gene: TRBJ2-5
V gene: TRBV5-1
CDR3 protein: CASSLSPAGRMETQYF

D gene: TRBD1
J gene: TRBJ1-1
V gene: TRBV12-3/TRBV12-4
CDR3 protein: CASSPTGDTEAFF

D gene: -
J gene: TRBJ2-7
V gene: TRBV2
CDR3 protein: CASSEGVTYEQYF

D gene: -
J gene: TRBJ2-5
V gene: TRBV7-9
CDR3 protein: CASSPWPQETQYF

D gene: -
J gene: TRBJ2-1
V gene: TRBV5-1
CDR3 protein: CASSTEGVSYNEQFF

D gene: -
J gene: TRBJ1-4
V gene: TRBV7-9
CDR3 protein: CASSLRAGQQNEKLFF